This T cell receptor beta chain originates from a study of blood T cell repertoires in COVID-19. Data came from immunoSEQ multiplex PCR; TCRdb stores just in-frame clones and leaves some out. The sample shows a few hundred thousand clones, 80% to 90% of them seen only once. Germline V lookup: CDR1 SGHRS, CDR2 YFSETQ. V lost 4 bases, J lost 5 bases, and 10 bases lay in between. The CDR3 has 13 amino acids. This receptor was identified in a woman aged 80 or over with acute or convalescent COVID-19. This sequence joins TRBV5-1 and TRBJ2-1, with D perhaps matching TRBD2 (6 bases). The sequencing input was peripheral blood. This chain's CDR3 is CASSGDSHNEQFF. The DNA of the CDR3 is TGCGCCAGCAGCGGGGACTCGCACAATGAGCAGTTCTTC.